The 9 T cell receptor beta chains below come from one sample, sequenced in a study of beta chain features in type 1 diabetes. General study results and limits: People with Type 1 diabetes carried modestly yet significantly shorter TCRB CDR3s in all four CD4+ subsets.

All of the isolated RNA was reverse transcribed, so expressed TCRB transcripts were sequenced. TCRdb's table, derived via immunoSEQ multiplex PCR, lists solely in-frame clones and lacks some. The sample lists about 660,000 clones; about 14% were seen once. These receptors' antigens are unknown. Sequencing used naive CD4+ T cells from blood. These receptors were obtained from a man younger than 35 with type 1 diabetes.

The sample holds a few counts of this clone. The germline gene is not matched at one end of the junction; a read error may be the cause. The CDR3 region has the DNA TGTGCTAGCAGCCCGCCGGGACAGTCCTACGAGCAGTACTTC. It is translated as CASSPPGQSYEQYF. The rearrangement links TRBV7-7 to TRBJ2-7; TRBD1 agrees at 7 bases. The CDR3 extends over 14 amino acids. Germline V gene data show CDR1 as SSHAT and CDR2 as FNYEAQ (reference sequence).

The chain carries TRBV28 and TRBJ2-7; tentatively, D is TRBD1 or TRBD2 (6 bases each). V shed 7 bases and J shed 4 bases, with 11 bases lying between them. Germline values: CDR1 MDHEN, CDR2 SYDVKM. The CDR3 loop spans 12 amino acids. The CDR3 DNA sequence: TGTGCCAGCATCAAGGGGGGATACGAGCAGTACTTC. Protein product: CASIKGGYEQYF. The full variable domain, completed using reference TRBV28 and TRBJ2-7, is DVKVTQSSRYLVKRTGEKVFLECVQDMDHENMFWYRQDPGLGLRLIYFSYDVKMKEKGDIPEGYSVSREKKERFSLILESASTNQTSMYLCASIKGGYEQYFGPGTRLTVT.

This clone was counted only a few times. The chain joins TRBV7-9 to TRBJ2-5; TRBD1 might be the D (6 bases). Germline V lookup: CDR1 SEHNR, CDR2 FQNEAQ (reference sequence). CDR3 length equals 14 residues. V was clipped by 5 bases and J by 2 bases, with 12 bases between them. CDR3 in DNA: TGTGCCAGCAGCGACAGGCAACCTCAAGAGACCCAGTACTTC. Its protein product is CASSDRQPQETQYF.

In this sample, this clone turned up a few times. The gene calls are TRBV6-5 and TRBJ1-1, with 10 positions matching TRBD1. The V gene's germline CDR1 is MNHEY and CDR2 SVGAGI. This CDR3 has 14 amino acids. Trimming cost V 6 bases and J 4 bases; bases outside gene matches: 5. The DNA of the CDR3 is TGTGCCAGCAGAACGGGACAGGGGAGCACTGAAGCTTTCTTT. As protein: CASRTGQGSTEAFF.

This clone turned up a few times. The rearrangement joins TRBV2 to TRBJ1-2; a possible D gene is TRBD1 (5 bases). V shed 1 base and J shed 0 bases, with 9 bases lying between them. The CDR3 consists of 15 residues. Germline values: CDR1 SNHLY, CDR2 FYNNEI. The CDR3 nucleotides read TGTGCCAGCAGTGAAGGGGGCGGTACTAACTATGGCTACACCTTC. Encoded protein: CASSEGGGTNYGYTF.

With regard to this clone: Other DNA sequences in this specimen translate into the identical CDR3. The rearrangement uses TRBV30 and TRBJ2-5, with D hard to call. The CDR3 spans 12 residues. Germline V gene sequence: CDR1 GTSNPN, CDR2 SVGIG (reference sequence). The V gene lost 2 bases and the J gene lost 5 bases, with 9 bases spanning the gap. The CDR3 bases are TGTGCCTGGAGTACCGCAAGGGAGACCCAGTACTTC. It encodes CAWSTARETQYF.

A remark on this clone: The sample holds other DNA sequences that translate to the same CDR3. J is TRBJ1-2 and V is TRBV7-2; tentative D call: TRBD1 (6 bases). V was cut by 5 bases and J by 2 bases, with 9 bases left in between. Germline CDR1 reads SGHTA; CDR2 reads FQGNSA. This CDR3 spans 13 amino acids. CDR3 coding DNA: TGTGCCAGCAGCCTACAGGGAAACTATGGCTACACCTTC. As protein: CASSLQGNYGYTF.

This clone has only a few counts. The chain recombines TRBV30 with TRBJ2-7; D is unclear. The length of the CDR3 is 15 residues. The V gene's germline CDR1 is GTSNPN and CDR2 SVGIG (reference sequence). The V end was cut by 3 bases, the J end by 0 bases, with 15 bases between. In DNA, the CDR3 is TGTGCCTGGAGCCGCCCGGGTACTATCTCCTACGAGCAGTACTTC. It encodes CAWSRPGTISYEQYF.

This clone was counted only a few times. V usage is TRBV15 and J usage is TRBJ1-1; D gene ambiguous. The CDR3 has 13 amino acids. Germline lookup yields CDR1 LNHNV and CDR2 YYDKDF (reference sequence). V lost 3 bases and J 1 base, leaving 6 bases between the germline ends. The CDR3 nucleotides read TGTGCCACCAGCAGTTCCACGAACACTGAAGCTTTCTTT. Residues: CATSSSTNTEAFF.